The rows below give T cell receptor beta chains drawn from one sample of a study of cytomegalovirus exposure and HLA in healthy donors. The table came from immunoSEQ multiplex PCR; TCRdb's copy has only in-frame clones and leaves some out. The sample consists of 200,000 to 300,000 clones, roughly four fifths of them appearing once. Sequenced sample: PBMCs. Every receptor here comes from a woman between 35 and 50 years old in good health and CMV-seropositive. The CDR3 runs from the conserved cysteine through the conserved F or W. Fields, in order: clone size, D gene, V gene, J gene, CDR3 DNA, CDR3 protein. D genes are given only for firm matches. Clone size, where shown, is once, few, many, or a class for clones that have expanded.

clone size: -
D gene: -
V gene: TRBV4-2
J gene: TRBJ1-1
CDR3 DNA: TGTGCCAGCAGCCAAGAGTGGGGGCCAGCTACGACGAACACTGAAGCTTTCTTT
CDR3 protein: CASSQEWGPATTNTEAFF

clone size: -
D gene: TRBD2
V gene: TRBV7-2
J gene: TRBJ2-7
CDR3 DNA: TGTGCCAGCAGCTTAGGTTTAGGTCTAGCGGGGGGATCCTACGAGCAGTACTTC
CDR3 protein: CASSLGLGLAGGSYEQYF

clone size: -
D gene: -
V gene: TRBV7-9
J gene: TRBJ2-1
CDR3 DNA: TGTGCCAGCAGCCTTTATGATGAGCAGTTCTTC
CDR3 protein: CASSLYDEQFF

clone size: -
D gene: -
V gene: TRBV30
J gene: TRBJ1-4
CDR3 DNA: TGTGCCTGGAGTGTTTCCGGCAGGGAAAAACTGTTTTTT
CDR3 protein: CAWSVSGREKLFF

clone size: once
D gene: -
V gene: TRBV15
J gene: TRBJ2-2
CDR3 DNA: TGTGCCACCAGCAGCGAGGGAGGGGAGCTGTTTTTT
CDR3 protein: CATSSEGGELFF

clone size: -
D gene: TRBD2
V gene: TRBV11-2
J gene: TRBJ2-7
CDR3 DNA: TGTGCCAGCAGCTTAAAAGCGGGAGGCCCCTACGAGCAGTACTTC
CDR3 protein: CASSLKAGGPYEQYF

clone size: -
D gene: TRBD1
V gene: TRBV29-1
J gene: TRBJ1-2
CDR3 DNA: TGCAGCGTTGCGGCAGGGGGCGTCTATGGCTACACCTTC
CDR3 protein: CSVAAGGVYGYTF

clone size: -
D gene: -
V gene: TRBV28
J gene: TRBJ2-2
CDR3 DNA: TGTGCCAGCAGTTTTTCGCAGGGTTTTGCCACCGGGGAGCTGTTTTTT
CDR3 protein: CASSFSQGFATGELFF

clone size: -
D gene: -
V gene: TRBV7-9
J gene: TRBJ2-5
CDR3 DNA: TGTGCCAGCAGCGGGGGGGAGACCCAGTACTTC
CDR3 protein: CASSGGETQYF

clone size: -
D gene: TRBD2
V gene: TRBV6-5
J gene: TRBJ2-1
CDR3 DNA: TGTGCCAGCAGTTACTCTGGGACTAGGTCCTACAATGAGCAGTTCTTC
CDR3 protein: CASSYSGTRSYNEQFF

clone size: -
D gene: -
V gene: TRBV19
J gene: TRBJ2-7
CDR3 DNA: TGTGCCACCCCGACAGGAGAGATTTACGAGCAGTACTTC
CDR3 protein: CATPTGEIYEQYF

clone size: -
D gene: -
V gene: TRBV4-3
J gene: TRBJ2-3
CDR3 DNA: TGCGCCAGCAGCCAAGGCCCTGCAGGGGGGTCTATTTCTAGCACAGATACGCAGTATTTT
CDR3 protein: CASSQGPAGGSISSTDTQYF

clone size: -
D gene: TRBD2
V gene: TRBV18
J gene: TRBJ2-7
CDR3 DNA: TGTGCCAGCTCACCACTATCTAGCGGGAGTTACGAGCAGTACTTC
CDR3 protein: CASSPLSSGSYEQYF

clone size: -
D gene: -
V gene: TRBV11-3
J gene: TRBJ2-5
CDR3 DNA: TGTGCCAGCAGCTTTAGCACAATATGGGGCCAGGAAGAGACCCAGTACTTC
CDR3 protein: CASSFSTIWGQEETQYF

clone size: once
D gene: -
V gene: TRBV30
J gene: TRBJ1-1
CDR3 DNA: TGTGCCTGGGGAGTGAACACTGAAGCTTTCTTT
CDR3 protein: CAWGVNTEAFF

clone size: -
D gene: TRBD1
V gene: TRBV5-4
J gene: TRBJ1-2
CDR3 DNA: TGTGCCAGCAGCTCGTGGGACAGGGAGGAGGTTGGCTACACCTTC
CDR3 protein: CASSSWDREEVGYTF

clone size: few
D gene: TRBD2
V gene: TRBV6-1
J gene: TRBJ2-7
CDR3 DNA: TGTGCCAGCAGGACTAGCGGGAGTGGCGAGCAGTACTTC
CDR3 protein: CASRTSGSGEQYF

clone size: -
D gene: TRBD1
V gene: TRBV7-6
J gene: TRBJ1-2
CDR3 DNA: TGTGCCAGCAGCTTATATGTACAGGGACAGGGGGACGGCTACACCTTC
CDR3 protein: CASSLYVQGQGDGYTF

clone size: -
D gene: -
V gene: TRBV7-6
J gene: TRBJ1-1
CDR3 DNA: TGTGCCAGCAGCCTAAACGTGAACACTGAAGCTTTCTTT
CDR3 protein: CASSLNVNTEAFF

clone size: -
D gene: TRBD2
V gene: TRBV5-1
J gene: TRBJ2-7
CDR3 DNA: TGCGCCAGCAGCTACCAACCCCCAACCATAGCGGGAGGGTCCTACGAGCAGTACTTC
CDR3 protein: CASSYQPPTIAGGSYEQYF

clone size: -
D gene: TRBD1
V gene: TRBV7-6
J gene: TRBJ1-1
CDR3 DNA: TGTGCCAGCAGCTTATCCGGGACAGCTATCATGAACACTGAAGCTTTCTTT
CDR3 protein: CASSLSGTAIMNTEAFF

clone size: once
D gene: TRBD1
V gene: TRBV5-1
J gene: TRBJ2-7
CDR3 DNA: TGCGCCAGCAGCTTGGAATGGTCAGGGGGCCCCTACGAGCAGTACTTC
CDR3 protein: CASSLEWSGGPYEQYF

clone size: -
D gene: TRBD1
V gene: TRBV28
J gene: TRBJ2-7
CDR3 DNA: TGTGCCAGCAGTTTATATAAGGGGGCGAGCTCCTACGAGCAGTACTTC
CDR3 protein: CASSLYKGASSYEQYF

clone size: -
D gene: -
V gene: TRBV19
J gene: TRBJ1-1
CDR3 DNA: TGTGCCAGTAGTATACAGGGTTCAGGTTTCGCCGAAGCTTTCTTT
CDR3 protein: CASSIQGSGFAEAFF

clone size: -
D gene: -
V gene: TRBV30
J gene: TRBJ1-3
CDR3 DNA: TGTGCCTGGAGTAGTACATCGGGGGGCTTAGCTGGAAACACCATATATTTT
CDR3 protein: CAWSSTSGGLAGNTIYF

clone size: -
D gene: -
V gene: TRBV10-3
J gene: TRBJ2-1
CDR3 DNA: TGTGCCATCAGTGAGGGGGAAATGGGAGATGAGCAGTTCTTC
CDR3 protein: CAISEGEMGDEQFF

clone size: -
D gene: -
V gene: TRBV30
J gene: TRBJ2-3
CDR3 DNA: TGTGCCTGGAGTGGGGGCTTGACAGATACGCAGTATTTT
CDR3 protein: CAWSGGLTDTQYF

clone size: -
D gene: -
V gene: TRBV11-3
J gene: TRBJ2-5
CDR3 DNA: TGTGCCAGCAGCAACCGGGAGAAAGAGACCCAGTACTTC
CDR3 protein: CASSNREKETQYF

clone size: -
D gene: TRBD2
V gene: TRBV5-1
J gene: TRBJ2-7
CDR3 DNA: TGCGCCAGCAGCTTGGAAGGGACTAGCGGCTACGAGCAGTACTTC
CDR3 protein: CASSLEGTSGYEQYF

clone size: -
D gene: TRBD1
V gene: TRBV11-3
J gene: TRBJ2-1
CDR3 DNA: TGTGCCAGCAGCTTAGGGGGGCAGGGGGCCTACAATGAGCAGTTCTTC
CDR3 protein: CASSLGGQGAYNEQFF

clone size: -
D gene: TRBD2
V gene: TRBV10-3
J gene: TRBJ2-5
CDR3 DNA: TGTGCCGAAAAAGCGGGAGCAGGAGAGACCCAGTACTTC
CDR3 protein: CAEKAGAGETQYF

clone size: -
D gene: TRBD1
V gene: TRBV19
J gene: TRBJ2-2
CDR3 DNA: TGTGCCAGTACCCAAATACCGGGACAGGGAGGTACCGGGGAGCTGTTTTTT
CDR3 protein: CASTQIPGQGGTGELFF

clone size: -
D gene: -
V gene: TRBV30
J gene: TRBJ2-7
CDR3 DNA: TGTGCCTGGTCCCTGGACAGAACCTACGAGCAGTACTTC
CDR3 protein: CAWSLDRTYEQYF

clone size: -
D gene: -
V gene: TRBV28
J gene: TRBJ2-5
CDR3 DNA: TGTGCCAGCAGTTGGAGGATGGAGACCCAGTACTTC
CDR3 protein: CASSWRMETQYF

clone size: -
D gene: -
V gene: TRBV27
J gene: TRBJ2-7
CDR3 DNA: TGTGCCAGCAGTTTCGGTCTCTTCTACGAGCAGTACTTC
CDR3 protein: CASSFGLFYEQYF

clone size: -
D gene: -
V gene: TRBV15
J gene: TRBJ2-1
CDR3 DNA: TGTGCCACCAGCAGAGTCGGTATAAATGAGCAGTTCTTC
CDR3 protein: CATSRVGINEQFF

clone size: -
D gene: TRBD1
V gene: TRBV5-8
J gene: TRBJ1-2
CDR3 DNA: TGTGCCAGCAGCTTCTATATCGGACAGGCTGGCGGCTACACCTTC
CDR3 protein: CASSFYIGQAGGYTF

clone size: -
D gene: -
V gene: TRBV10-3
J gene: TRBJ1-5
CDR3 DNA: TGTGCCACCCAAAAGACGCGGGCTTCGAGCAATCAGCCCCAGCATTTT
CDR3 protein: CATQKTRASSNQPQHF

clone size: -
D gene: TRBD1
V gene: TRBV28
J gene: TRBJ1-1
CDR3 DNA: TGTGCCAGCAGGTCTCGGGGACAGGGGGTCGCTGAAGCTTTCTTT
CDR3 protein: CASRSRGQGVAEAFF

clone size: once
D gene: TRBD2
V gene: TRBV7-8
J gene: TRBJ2-7
CDR3 DNA: TGTGCCAGCAGCTTAGCGCTTACTAGCGGATCCTACGAGCAGTACTTC
CDR3 protein: CASSLALTSGSYEQYF

clone size: -
D gene: TRBD1
V gene: TRBV11-1
J gene: TRBJ2-6
CDR3 DNA: TGTGCCAGCAGCTTAGGAGGGGGCTTTGGGGCCAACGTCCTGACTTTC
CDR3 protein: CASSLGGGFGANVLTF

clone size: -
D gene: -
V gene: TRBV6-5
J gene: TRBJ1-1
CDR3 DNA: TGTGCCAGCACCTCCCCCCGGAACACTGAAGCTTTCTTT
CDR3 protein: CASTSPRNTEAFF

clone size: -
D gene: TRBD1
V gene: TRBV7-8
J gene: TRBJ2-4
CDR3 DNA: TGTGCCAGCAGCTTCACTGGACAGGGGGCTATAGCCAAAAACATTCAGTACTTC
CDR3 protein: CASSFTGQGAIAKNIQYF

clone size: -
D gene: -
V gene: TRBV11-3
J gene: TRBJ1-1
CDR3 DNA: TGTGCCAGCAGCTTAGGGGGGCTGAACACTGAAGCTTTCTTT
CDR3 protein: CASSLGGLNTEAFF

clone size: -
D gene: TRBD1
V gene: TRBV9
J gene: TRBJ1-2
CDR3 DNA: TGTGCCAGCAGCCCCTGGACAGGGACTAACTATGGCTACACCTTC
CDR3 protein: CASSPWTGTNYGYTF

clone size: -
D gene: -
V gene: TRBV27
J gene: TRBJ1-2
CDR3 DNA: TGTGCCAGCAGTCCCTCGGACAGTCTCGGTGGCTACACCTTC
CDR3 protein: CASSPSDSLGGYTF

clone size: -
D gene: -
V gene: TRBV28
J gene: TRBJ2-1
CDR3 DNA: TGTGCCAGCAGTTTCCCGGGACTCCACAATGAGCAGTTCTTC
CDR3 protein: CASSFPGLHNEQFF

clone size: -
D gene: -
V gene: TRBV7-2
J gene: TRBJ1-5
CDR3 DNA: TGTGCCAGCAGCTCAGGGAACAATCAGCCCCAGCATTTT
CDR3 protein: CASSSGNNQPQHF

clone size: -
D gene: TRBD1
V gene: TRBV7-9
J gene: TRBJ2-7
CDR3 DNA: TGTGCCAGCAGCTTAGGGACAGGTCCCTGGAGGGAGCAGTACTTC
CDR3 protein: CASSLGTGPWREQYF

clone size: -
D gene: -
V gene: TRBV13
J gene: TRBJ2-7
CDR3 DNA: TGTGCCAGCAGCTATGGACTGGGCGGTTTGTCCTACGAGCAGTACTTC
CDR3 protein: CASSYGLGGLSYEQYF

clone size: -
D gene: TRBD1
V gene: TRBV14
J gene: TRBJ1-2
CDR3 DNA: TGTGCCAGCAGCCGGTCCGGGACAGAAAACTATGGCTACACCTTC
CDR3 protein: CASSRSGTENYGYTF

clone size: -
D gene: -
V gene: TRBV5-1
J gene: TRBJ1-2
CDR3 DNA: TGCGCCAGCAGCTTGGAGGGGTCTTCTGTGATTTCCTATGGCTACACCTTC
CDR3 protein: CASSLEGSSVISYGYTF

clone size: few
D gene: TRBD2
V gene: TRBV4-3
J gene: TRBJ2-1
CDR3 DNA: TGCGCCAGCAGCTTCGGACTAGCGGGAGTTTATGAGCAGTTCTTC
CDR3 protein: CASSFGLAGVYEQFF

clone size: -
D gene: TRBD1
V gene: TRBV30
J gene: TRBJ2-7
CDR3 DNA: TGTGCCTGGAGCCCGGGACAGGGGAAGTTGCCCTACGAGCAGTACTTC
CDR3 protein: CAWSPGQGKLPYEQYF